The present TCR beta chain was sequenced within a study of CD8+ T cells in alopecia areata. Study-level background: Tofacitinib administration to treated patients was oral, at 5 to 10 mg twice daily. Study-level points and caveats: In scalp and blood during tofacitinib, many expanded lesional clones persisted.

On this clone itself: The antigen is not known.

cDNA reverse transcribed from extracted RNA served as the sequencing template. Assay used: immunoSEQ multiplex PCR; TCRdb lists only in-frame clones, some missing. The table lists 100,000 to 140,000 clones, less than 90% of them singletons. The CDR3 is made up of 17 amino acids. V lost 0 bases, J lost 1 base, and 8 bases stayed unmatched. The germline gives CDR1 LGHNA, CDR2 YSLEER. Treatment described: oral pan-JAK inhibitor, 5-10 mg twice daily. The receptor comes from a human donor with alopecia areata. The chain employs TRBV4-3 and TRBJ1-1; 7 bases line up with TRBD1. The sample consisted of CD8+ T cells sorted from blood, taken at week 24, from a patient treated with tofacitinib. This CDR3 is CASSQDPTGTQNTEAFF. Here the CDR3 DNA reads TGCGCCAGCAGCCAAGATCCGACAGGGACCCAGAACACTGAAGCTTTCTTT.